The 7 T cell receptor beta chains below all came from one sample that was sequenced in a study of T-cell memory formation after mild COVID-19. Via MiXCR, TCRdb re-called the 5' RACE reads, giving one row per CDR3 protein. Seen here are some 150,000 distinct CDR3 sequences, about 5.7% observed once, and the top ten hold 2% to 2.5%. Sequencing used PBMCs or a T cell subset sorted from them (not recorded which). All receptors derive from an adult woman who had mild COVID-19 (a few samples of this study predate the infection). Cell type and time point are not known.

The rearrangement joins TRBV5-8 to TRBJ2-7; D remains ambiguous. This CDR3 contains 14 residues. Germline V lookup: CDR1 SGHTS, CDR2 YDEGEE. V was pared by 0 bases and J by 0 bases, with 7 bases between. The CDR3 region has the DNA TGTGCCAGCAGCTTGGGCGACTTCTCCTACGAGCAGTACTTC. Translating gives CASSLGDFSYEQYF. Full variable domain (missing parts from reference TRBV5-8 and TRBJ2-7): EAGVTQSPTHLIKTRGQQATLRCSPISGHTSVYWYQQALGLGLQFLLWYDEGEERNRGNFPPRFSGRQFPNYSSELNVNALELEDSALYLCASSLGDFSYEQYFGPGTRLTVT.

The J gene is TRBJ2-3, the V gene TRBV27; a weak D match, TRBD1 (5 bases). The germline V gene has CDR1 MNHEY and CDR2 SMNVEV (reference sequence). The CDR3 is 15 residues long. Between the trimmed V and J ends, which lost 1 base and 2 bases, there was a span of 10 bases. CDR3 protein: CASSLFGAPTDTQYF. The CDR3, as DNA: TGTGCCAGCAGTTTATTTGGGGCGCCCACAGATACGCAGTATTTT.

This chain uses TRBV2 with TRBJ2-7, with 12 positions matching TRBD1. The CDR3 runs to 15 residues. Per the germline V gene, CDR1 is SNHLY and CDR2 is FYNNEI. The V and J ends lost 5 bases and 6 bases, in that order; junction bases with no gene match: 8. CDR3 coding DNA: TGTGCCAGCAGTTCCGGGACAGGGGGCCTCGGCGAGCAGTACTTC. Translating it yields CASSSGTGGLGEQYF.

The chain has TRBV30 and TRBJ1-1; TRBD1 matches 7 bases. The germline gives CDR1 GTSNPN, CDR2 SVGIG (reference sequence). Unmatched junction bases numbered 3, after V lost 1 base and J lost 4 bases. This CDR3 region has 13 residues. The CDR3 sequence: CAWSGDRATEAFF. The CDR3 region has the DNA TGTGCCTGGAGTGGAGACAGGGCCACTGAAGCTTTCTTT.

This chain joins TRBV24-1 and TRBJ2-2; 9 nucleotides line up with TRBD1. The CDR3 is 15 amino acids. J was trimmed by 6 bases and V by 7 bases; bases with no gene match: 8. Germline V gene lookup returns CDR1 KGHDR and CDR2 SFDVKD. CDR3 sequence: CATSPGTGIAGELFF. DNA for the CDR3: TGTGCCACCAGCCCCGGGACAGGGATCGCCGGGGAGCTGTTTTTT.

The rearrangement links TRBV20-1 to TRBJ1-2, with TRBD1 matching over 7 bases. The CDR3 is 14 amino acids. Germline V CDR1 and CDR2: DFQATT, SNEGSKA (reference sequence). CDR3 amino acids: CSSYLTGSSYGYTF. CDR3 bases: TGCAGCAGCTATCTGACAGGGAGTTCCTATGGCTACACCTTC.

In this sample, this clonotype turned up a few times. This chain's CDR3 is CSGNGGLASNEQFF. In DNA, the CDR3 is TGCAGCGGGAACGGAGGACTAGCGTCTAATGAGCAGTTCTTC. The chain employs TRBV29-1 and TRBJ2-1, with 9 bases that match TRBD2. This CDR3 contains 14 residues. Germline V gene sequence: CDR1 SQVTM, CDR2 ANQGSEA. V gave up 7 bases and J gave up 7 bases; unmatched junction bases: 11.